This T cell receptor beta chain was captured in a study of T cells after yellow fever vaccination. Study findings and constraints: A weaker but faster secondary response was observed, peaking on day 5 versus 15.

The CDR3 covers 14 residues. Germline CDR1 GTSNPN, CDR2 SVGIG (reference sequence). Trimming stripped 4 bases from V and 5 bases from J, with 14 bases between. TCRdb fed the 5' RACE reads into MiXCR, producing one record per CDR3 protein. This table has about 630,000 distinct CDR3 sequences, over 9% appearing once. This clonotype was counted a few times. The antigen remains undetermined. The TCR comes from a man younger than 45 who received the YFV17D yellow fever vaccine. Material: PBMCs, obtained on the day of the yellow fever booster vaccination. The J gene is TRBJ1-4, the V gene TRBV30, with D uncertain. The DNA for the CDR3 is TGTGCCTGGAATAAGAGAGGGTTGAATGAAAAACTGTTTTTT. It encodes CAWNKRGLNEKLFF.